The rows below give T cell receptor beta chains drawn from one sample of a study of Graves' ophthalmopathy and Graves' hyperthyroidism. TCRdb reprocessed the multiplex PCR reads with MiXCR, giving one entry per CDR3 protein. The data contain about 550,000 distinct CDR3 sequences, approximately 37% of them seen just once; the ten biggest clones take up about 4%. The sequencing sample was made of peripheral blood or thyroid tissue (not recorded which). These receptors originate from an adult man with Graves' hyperthyroidism. The CDR3 runs from the conserved cysteine through the conserved F or W. The D gene is left open where the match is weak. For some rows the clone size is stated as once, few or many, or as a class when expanded; others skip it.

J gene: TRBJ1-5
clone size: many
D gene: -
V gene: TRBV4-1
CDR3 DNA: TGCGCCAGCAGCCAAGATCTGGGGCAGCCCCAGCATTTT
CDR3 protein: CASSQDLGQPQHF

J gene: TRBJ2-1
clone size: -
D gene: TRBD2
V gene: TRBV7-9
CDR3 DNA: TGTGCCAGCAGCCCCGGGACTAGCGGGAGAGCCTACAATGAGCAGTTCTTC
CDR3 protein: CASSPGTSGRAYNEQFF

J gene: TRBJ2-2
clone size: -
D gene: -
V gene: TRBV20-1
CDR3 DNA: TGCAGTGCTAGAGCTGGTCGGTGGAACACCGGGGAGCTGTTTTTT
CDR3 protein: CSARAGRWNTGELFF

J gene: TRBJ1-1
clone size: once
D gene: -
V gene: TRBV19
CDR3 DNA: TGTGCCAGTAGTTCCCCTGGACGGGTGAACACTGAAGCTTTCTTT
CDR3 protein: CASSSPGRVNTEAFF

J gene: TRBJ2-5
clone size: -
D gene: -
V gene: TRBV5-5
CDR3 DNA: TGTGCCAGCAGCTACAGGACAGTGCGCTACCAAGAGACCCAGTACTTC
CDR3 protein: CASSYRTVRYQETQYF

J gene: TRBJ2-2
clone size: many
D gene: -
V gene: TRBV5-1
CDR3 DNA: TGTGCCAGCAGCTTATTGGACACCGGGGAGCTGTTTTTT
CDR3 protein: CASSLLDTGELFF

J gene: TRBJ2-2
clone size: many
D gene: -
V gene: TRBV2
CDR3 DNA: TGTGCCAGCAGCTCGACTGACACCGGGGAGCTGTTTTTT
CDR3 protein: CASSSTDTGELFF

J gene: TRBJ2-1
clone size: many
D gene: TRBD1
V gene: TRBV5-4
CDR3 DNA: TGTGCCAGCAGCTTGTACAGGGGGACCTACAATGAGCAGTTCTTC
CDR3 protein: CASSLYRGTYNEQFF

J gene: TRBJ2-7
clone size: many
D gene: -
V gene: TRBV24-1
CDR3 DNA: TGTGCCACCGCTGAGGGGAGCAACGAGCAGTACTTC
CDR3 protein: CATAEGSNEQYF

J gene: TRBJ2-2
clone size: -
D gene: -
V gene: TRBV5-1
CDR3 DNA: TGCGCCAGCAGCTTGGCTGGGTCTGGAAACACCGGGGAGCTGTTTTTT
CDR3 protein: CASSLAGSGNTGELFF

J gene: TRBJ1-5
clone size: -
D gene: -
V gene: TRBV4-2
CDR3 DNA: TGTGCCAGCAGCCAAGGGGGGAGGACAGTGGCGAATCAGCCCCAGCATTTT
CDR3 protein: CASSQGGRTVANQPQHF

J gene: TRBJ1-1
clone size: many
D gene: -
V gene: TRBV10-3
CDR3 DNA: TGTGCCATCACCGTCGAGCAGGCTGGTTTCACTGAAGCTTTCTTT
CDR3 protein: CAITVEQAGFTEAFF

J gene: TRBJ2-3
clone size: few
D gene: TRBD2
V gene: TRBV15
CDR3 DNA: TGTGCCACCAGCATGCCCCTAGCGGGGGGGCCAGATACGCAGTATTTT
CDR3 protein: CATSMPLAGGPDTQYF

J gene: TRBJ1-1
clone size: few
D gene: TRBD1
V gene: TRBV6-5
CDR3 DNA: TGTGCCAGCAGTTACTTACCTTTTCAGGGGGGCTTCACTGAAGCTTTCTTT
CDR3 protein: CASSYLPFQGGFTEAFF

J gene: TRBJ2-3
clone size: many
D gene: -
V gene: TRBV9
CDR3 DNA: TGTGCCAGCAGCGTAGCGGGCACAGATACGCAGTATTTT
CDR3 protein: CASSVAGTDTQYF

J gene: TRBJ2-7
clone size: many
D gene: TRBD1
V gene: TRBV12-3/TRBV12-4
CDR3 DNA: TGTGCCAGCAGTTGGACCGGGACAGGGTCGCGCGAGCAGTACTTC
CDR3 protein: CASSWTGTGSREQYF

J gene: TRBJ2-5
clone size: -
D gene: -
V gene: TRBV24-1
CDR3 DNA: TGTGCCACCAGTGAACGGGACTGGGGGGTTCGAGAGACCCAGTACTTC
CDR3 protein: CATSERDWGVRETQYF

J gene: TRBJ2-1
clone size: -
D gene: -
V gene: TRBV7-2
CDR3 DNA: TGCGCCAGCAGCCCCCGGGACCTCTACAATGAGCAGTTCTTC
CDR3 protein: CASSPRDLYNEQFF

J gene: TRBJ2-1
clone size: -
D gene: TRBD2
V gene: TRBV2
CDR3 DNA: TGTGCCAGCAGACCGGGACTAGCGGGAGGGGGATACAATGAGCAGTTCTTC
CDR3 protein: CASRPGLAGGGYNEQFF

J gene: TRBJ1-5
clone size: many
D gene: -
V gene: TRBV19
CDR3 DNA: TGTGCCAGTAGTATGAATCAGCCCCAGCATTTT
CDR3 protein: CASSMNQPQHF

J gene: TRBJ1-2
clone size: many
D gene: TRBD1
V gene: TRBV3-1
CDR3 DNA: TGTGCCAGCAGCCAAGACAGGGGGGACTATGGCTACACCTTC
CDR3 protein: CASSQDRGDYGYTF

J gene: TRBJ1-1
clone size: many
D gene: -
V gene: TRBV15
CDR3 DNA: TGTGCCACCAGCAGAGGGGATCGGACAGACACTGAAGCTTTCTTT
CDR3 protein: CATSRGDRTDTEAFF

J gene: TRBJ2-7
clone size: -
D gene: TRBD2
V gene: TRBV7-2
CDR3 DNA: TGTGCCAGCAGCGCCCCCTCACTAGCGGTACCAGACGAGCAGTACTTC
CDR3 protein: CASSAPSLAVPDEQYF

J gene: TRBJ2-6
clone size: few
D gene: -
V gene: TRBV9
CDR3 DNA: TGTGCCAGCAGTTACGGGGGTTTGGTCTCTGGGGCCAACGTCCTGACTTTC
CDR3 protein: CASSYGGLVSGANVLTF

J gene: TRBJ1-1
clone size: -
D gene: -
V gene: TRBV20-1
CDR3 DNA: TGCAGTGCTAGAGGTGGGGCTGGGATGTCTGAAGCTTTCTTT
CDR3 protein: CSARGGAGMSEAFF

J gene: TRBJ2-6
clone size: many
D gene: -
V gene: TRBV12-3/TRBV12-4
CDR3 DNA: TGTGCCAGCAGTCTCGAAGCTGGCTCTGGGGCCAACGTCCTGACTTTC
CDR3 protein: CASSLEAGSGANVLTF

J gene: TRBJ1-6
clone size: -
D gene: -
V gene: TRBV6-5
CDR3 DNA: TGTGCCAGCAGTGATATAGGGGCGGGTAATTCACCCCTCCACTTT
CDR3 protein: CASSDIGAGNSPLHF

J gene: TRBJ1-1
clone size: -
D gene: -
V gene: TRBV29-1
CDR3 DNA: TGCAGCGTTCGGGACTATAATGAAGCTTTCTTT
CDR3 protein: CSVRDYNEAFF

J gene: TRBJ1-2
clone size: -
D gene: -
V gene: TRBV2
CDR3 DNA: TGTGCCAGCTTCCTCGGCCGGGAAAACTATGGCTACACCTTC
CDR3 protein: CASFLGRENYGYTF

J gene: TRBJ2-5
clone size: many
D gene: TRBD1
V gene: TRBV20-1
CDR3 DNA: TGCAGTGGCAGACAGGGCCAAGAGACCCAGTACTTC
CDR3 protein: CSGRQGQETQYF

J gene: TRBJ2-1
clone size: few
D gene: TRBD2
V gene: TRBV10-3
CDR3 DNA: TGTGCCATCAGTTCTAGCGGGTCAACCCGTAATGAGCAGTTCTTC
CDR3 protein: CAISSSGSTRNEQFF